These 18 T cell receptor beta chains were all obtained from the same sample, sequenced in a study of blood T cell repertoires in COVID-19. The protocol was immunoSEQ multiplex PCR, while the TCRdb copy is restricted to in-frame clones and leaves out a portion. This table holds about 160,000 clones, around 85% found once. Sequenced sample: peripheral blood. The source of these receptors is a man aged 55 to 70 with active or convalescent COVID-19.

This sequence joins TRBV7-9 and TRBJ2-5, with 9 bases fitting TRBD2. Germline trimming cut 5 bases from V and 4 bases from J; bases unmatched to any gene: 11. The CDR3 runs 16 residues. Germline CDR1 SEHNR, CDR2 FQNEAQ (reference sequence). This CDR3 reads CASSMTSGLRRETQYF. The CDR3 nucleotides are TGTGCCAGCAGCATGACTAGCGGATTACGTCGAGAGACCCAGTACTTC.

This clone was found once. The CDR3 reads CATQNRGPNEKLFF. The DNA of the CDR3 is TGTGCCACCCAGAACCGGGGTCCGAATGAAAAACTGTTTTTT. The gene calls are TRBV24-1 and TRBJ1-4, with D uncertain. Germline V gene lookup returns CDR1 KGHDR and CDR2 SFDVKD. The V and J ends lost 9 bases and 5 bases respectively, with 15 bases between them. CDR3 length: 14 amino acids.

This chain joins TRBV9 and TRBJ2-3; 13 bases line up with TRBD2. The CDR3 is 17 amino acids. Trimming cost V 4 bases and J 1 base; bases outside gene matches: 6. Per germline, CDR1 SGDLS and CDR2 YYNGEE. CDR3 sequence (DNA): TGTGCCAGCAGCCCAAGAGGACTAGCGGGGGGCACAGATACGCAGTATTTT. It codes for CASSPRGLAGGTDTQYF.

The CDR3 nucleotides are TGCGCCAGCAGTCAATCTCAGCGGGAGGGGCTAGACTATGAGCAGTTCTTC. It codes for CASSQSQREGLDYEQFF. V is TRBV23-1 and J is TRBJ2-1, with 10 bases matching TRBD2. TRBV23-1 is flagged as an ORF with uncertain function. The CDR3 extends over 17 amino acids. V gave up 0 bases and J gave up 8 bases; unmatched junction bases: 10.

The V and J genes are TRBV15 and TRBJ2-3, with 16 bases identical to TRBD2. Germline V gene sequence: CDR1 LNHNV, CDR2 YYDKDF (reference sequence). Trimming took 4 bases from V and 0 from J; bases not matched to a gene: 7. CDR3 length: 19 amino acids. The CDR3 protein is CATSMGLAGGSLSTDTQYF. CDR3 nucleotide sequence: TGTGCCACCAGCATGGGACTAGCGGGGGGGTCCCTTAGCACAGATACGCAGTATTTT.

The chain links TRBV27 to TRBJ1-6, with no clear D. Trimming stripped 6 bases from V and 8 bases from J, with 11 bases between. In germline, CDR1 is MNHEY, CDR2 SMNVEV (reference sequence). This CDR3 is built from 13 residues. The CDR3 is CASRHRTDSPLHF. For the CDR3, the DNA is TGTGCCAGCAGGCACCGAACGGATTCACCCCTCCACTTT.

This rearrangement joins TRBV2 to TRBJ1-6; D remains ambiguous. Germline V gives CDR1 SNHLY, CDR2 FYNNEI. V was cut by 6 bases and J by 5 bases, with 14 bases left in between. The CDR3 length is 15 residues. The chain's CDR3 is CASREDGFDNSPLHF. CDR3 DNA: TGTGCCAGCAGGGAGGATGGCTTTGATAATTCACCCCTCCACTTT.

In this sample, this clone turned up once. The chain employs TRBV2 and TRBJ2-5; D unresolved. V shed 7 bases and J shed 5 bases, with 11 bases lying between them. CDR3 length: 12 amino acids. Per germline, CDR1 SNHLY and CDR2 FYNNEI. The CDR3 spells CASMSYSETQYF. DNA of the CDR3: TGTGCCAGCATGAGTTATTCGGAGACCCAGTACTTC. Full variable domain (remainder filled in from reference TRBV2 and TRBJ2-5): EPEVTQTPSHQVTQMGQEVILRCVPISNHLYFYWYRQILGQKVEFLVSFYNNEISEKSEIFDDQFSVERPDGSNFTLKIRSTKLEDSAMYFCASMSYSETQYFGPGTRLLVL.

V and J are TRBV19 and TRBJ1-1; TRBD1 agrees at 11 bases. Looked up from germline, CDR1 is LNHDA and CDR2 is SQIVND (reference sequence). V was pared by 9 bases and J by 1 base, with 7 bases of the junction left unmatched. The CDR3 covers 15 residues. The CDR3 DNA sequence: TGTGCCAGCCACCGGGACAGGGGGGGGAACACTGAAGCTTTCTTT. This codes for CASHRDRGGNTEAFF.

This chain uses TRBV27 with TRBJ2-1; D ambiguous. With 7 bases removed from V and 0 bases from J, the gap between germline ends came to 10 bases. Germline CDR1 MNHEY, CDR2 SMNVEV (reference sequence). CDR3 length: 14 amino acids. The CDR3 is CASNLRNSYNEQFF. The CDR3 coding sequence is TGTGCCAGCAATTTGAGAAACTCCTACAATGAGCAGTTCTTC.

This chain links TRBV3-1 (or the pseudogene TRBV3-2) with TRBJ1-1; perhaps TRBD1 as D (5 bases). V lost 3 bases and J lost 2, with 13 bases in between. The CDR3 runs to 15 residues. In germline, CDR1 is LGHDT, CDR2 YNNKEL (reference sequence). DNA of the CDR3: TGTGCCAGCAGCCAGAGTGCCAGGGTTAACACTGAAGCTTTCTTT. It is translated as CASSQSARVNTEAFF.

This sequence joins TRBV9 and TRBJ1-5; D remains unclear. Germline CDR1 reads SGDLS; CDR2 reads YYNGEE. CDR3 length: 14 residues. V shed 3 bases and J shed 0 bases, with 7 bases lying between them. CDR3 loop: CASSAIDSNQPQHF. The CDR3 DNA reads as TGTGCCAGCAGCGCCATAGATAGCAATCAGCCCCAGCATTTT.

This chain joins TRBV18 and TRBJ1-1, with 10 positions matching TRBD1. The CDR3 runs 18 residues. Germline V CDR1 and CDR2: KGHSH, LQKENI. Losses at the gene ends were 8 bases for V and 9 bases for J; bases not matched to a gene: 24. The CDR3: CASTFGDRGPTQGGKAFF. The CDR3 DNA follows: TGTGCCAGCACCTTCGGAGACAGGGGGCCAACCCAGGGTGGCAAAGCTTTCTTT.

The V gene is TRBV11-3, the J gene TRBJ2-2, with 8 nucleotides matching TRBD1. CDR3 length equals 13 residues. V was clipped by 6 bases and J by 5 bases; unmatched bases: 2. CDR1 and CDR2 from the germline V gene are SGHNT and YENEEA. In DNA, the CDR3 is TGTGCCAGCAGGCGGACAGGGACCGGGGAGCTGTTTTTT. Protein sequence: CASRRTGTGELFF.

This clone is a singleton in its sample. The chain carries TRBV19 and TRBJ2-5; D unresolved. V was clipped by 4 bases and J by 5 bases, with 11 bases between them. CDR3 length: 13 residues. Germline CDR1 is LNHDA and CDR2 is SQIVND (reference sequence). The CDR3 sequence: CASSRLNMETQYF. The CDR3 DNA reads as TGTGCCAGTAGTAGACTGAACATGGAGACCCAGTACTTC.

To note about this clone: Other DNA sequences of this sample code for an identical CDR3. The V call is TRBV2, the J call TRBJ1-1; D remains unclear. This CDR3 is built from 12 residues. V lost 1 base to trimming and J lost 5 bases, with 5 bases between them. Germline assignment: CDR1 SNHLY and CDR2 FYNNEI. The CDR3 reads CASSEGGTEAFF. DNA for the CDR3: TGTGCCAGCAGTGAAGGAGGAACTGAAGCTTTCTTT.

V gene TRBV3-1 (or the pseudogene TRBV3-2) combines with J gene TRBJ1-1; D might be TRBD1 (6 bases). The germline CDR1 and CDR2 sequences are LGHDT and YNNKEL (reference sequence). V was pared by 3 bases and J by 7 bases, with 9 bases between. The CDR3 loop spans 12 amino acids. The CDR3 region has the DNA TGTGCCAGCAGCCACGAACAGGGTGAAGCTTTCTTT. Translated, it gives CASSHEQGEAFF.

The chain links TRBV5-1 to TRBJ2-1, with TRBD2 matching over 8 bases. CDR1 and CDR2 from the germline V gene are SGHRS and YFSETQ. Trimming cost V 7 bases and J 8 bases; bases outside gene matches: 11. This CDR3 spans 14 amino acids. The DNA for the CDR3 is TGCGCCAGCCGCCCCGGGGGGGCCTCCGATGAGCAGTTCTTC. It translates to CASRPGGASDEQFF.